The subject of this entry is one T cell receptor (beta chain). The repertoire was sequenced with immunoSEQ multiplex PCR; TCRdb's copy has only in-frame clones and lacks some. The table records about 59,000 clones, roughly nine tenths of them present only once. These data belong to a study of T cell changes during pregnancy in multiple sclerosis. The germline CDR1 and CDR2 sequences are SGHRS and YFSETQ. V shed 3 bases, J shed 1 base, and the junction held 1 base outside the gene matches. The CDR3 length is 14 residues. The chain couples TRBV5-1 to TRBJ2-7; the match to TRBD1 covers 10 bases. The sequence came from a female donor with multiple sclerosis, enrolled in a pregnancy study. The source was peripheral blood, collected before pregnancy. The DNA of the CDR3 is TGCGCCAGCAGCTCGGGACAGGGGTCCTACGAGCAGTACTTC. This codes for CASSSGQGSYEQYF. The whole variable domain, remainder taken from reference TRBV5-1 and TRBJ2-7, is KAGVTQTPRYLIKTRGQQVTLSCSPISGHRSVSWYQQTPGQGLQFLFEYFSETQRNKGNFPGRFSGRQFSNSRSEMNVSTLELGDSALYLCASSSGQGSYEQYFGPGTRLTVT.